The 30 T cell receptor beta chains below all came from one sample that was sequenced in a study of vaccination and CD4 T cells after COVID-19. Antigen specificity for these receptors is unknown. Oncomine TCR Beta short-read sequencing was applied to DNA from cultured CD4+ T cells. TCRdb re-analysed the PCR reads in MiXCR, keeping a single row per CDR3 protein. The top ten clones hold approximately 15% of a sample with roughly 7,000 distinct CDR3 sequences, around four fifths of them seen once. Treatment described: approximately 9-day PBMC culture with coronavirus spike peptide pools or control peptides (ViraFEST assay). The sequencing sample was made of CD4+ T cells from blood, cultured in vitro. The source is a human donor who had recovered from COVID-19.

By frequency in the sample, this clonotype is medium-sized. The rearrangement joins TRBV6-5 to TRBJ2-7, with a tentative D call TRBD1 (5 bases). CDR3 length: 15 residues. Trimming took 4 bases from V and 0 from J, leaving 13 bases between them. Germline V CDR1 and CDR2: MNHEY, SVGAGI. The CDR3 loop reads CASSLGQGSSYEQYF. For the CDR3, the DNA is TGTGCCAGCAGTTTAGGGCAGGGAAGCTCCTACGAGCAGTACTTC.

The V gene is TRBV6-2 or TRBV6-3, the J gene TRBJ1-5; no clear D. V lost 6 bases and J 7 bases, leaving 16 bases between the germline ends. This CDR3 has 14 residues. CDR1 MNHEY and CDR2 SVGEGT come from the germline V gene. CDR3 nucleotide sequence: TGTGCCAGCAGCTATTTAATTGGGTACCAGCCCCAGCATTTT. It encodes CASSYLIGYQPQHF.

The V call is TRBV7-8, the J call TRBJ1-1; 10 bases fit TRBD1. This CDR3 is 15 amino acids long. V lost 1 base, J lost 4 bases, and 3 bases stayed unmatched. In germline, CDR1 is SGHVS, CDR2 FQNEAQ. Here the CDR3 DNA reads TGTGCCAGCAGCTTAGGGGACAGGGGTACCACTGAAGCTTTCTTT. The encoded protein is CASSLGDRGTTEAFF.

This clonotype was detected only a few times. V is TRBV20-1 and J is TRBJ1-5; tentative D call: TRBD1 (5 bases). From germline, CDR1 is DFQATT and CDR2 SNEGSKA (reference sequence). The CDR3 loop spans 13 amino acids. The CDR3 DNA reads TGCACCGTGGGTGGTCGGGGGAATCAGCCCCAGCATTTT. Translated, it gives CTVGGRGNQPQHF.

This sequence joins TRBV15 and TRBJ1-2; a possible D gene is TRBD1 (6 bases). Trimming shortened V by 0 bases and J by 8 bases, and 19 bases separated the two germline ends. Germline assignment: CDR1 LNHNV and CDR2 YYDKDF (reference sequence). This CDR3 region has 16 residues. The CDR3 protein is CATSRDLDSLSGGYTF. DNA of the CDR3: TGTGCCACCAGCAGAGATCTGGACAGCCTCTCCGGGGGCTACACCTTC.

The CDR3 DNA sequence: TGTGCCAGCAGTGGACTCGGGACAGGGAACGAGCAGTACTTC. It yields the protein CASSGLGTGNEQYF. The chain combines TRBV6-1 with TRBJ2-7, with 9 bases aligning to TRBD1. V lost 4 bases and J lost 5; bases outside the gene matches: 6. The CDR3 consists of 14 residues. Germline lookup yields CDR1 MNHNS and CDR2 SASEGT.

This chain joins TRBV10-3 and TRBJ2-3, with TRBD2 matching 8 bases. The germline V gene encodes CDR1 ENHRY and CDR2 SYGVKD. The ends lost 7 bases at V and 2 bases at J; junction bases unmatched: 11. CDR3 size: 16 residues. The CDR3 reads CAINQVAGFYTDTQYF. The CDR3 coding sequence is TGTGCCATCAACCAAGTAGCGGGATTTTACACAGATACGCAGTATTTT.

In DNA form, the CDR3 reads TGTGCCAGCAGCTCTACCGGGACTAGCGGCTACGAGCAGTACTTC. Its protein is CASSSTGTSGYEQYF. The chain links TRBV7-2 to TRBJ2-7; TRBD2 matches 11 bases. The CDR3 spans 15 residues. V lost 4 bases, J lost 3 bases, and 5 bases stayed unmatched. The germline CDR1 and CDR2 sequences are SGHTA and FQGNSA.

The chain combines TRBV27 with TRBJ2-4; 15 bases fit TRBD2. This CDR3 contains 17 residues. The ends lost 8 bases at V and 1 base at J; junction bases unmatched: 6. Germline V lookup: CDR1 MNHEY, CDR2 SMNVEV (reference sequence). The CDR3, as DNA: TGTGCCAGCCGGACTAGCGGGAGGGCCGGCGCCAAAAACATTCAGTACTTC. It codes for CASRTSGRAGAKNIQYF.

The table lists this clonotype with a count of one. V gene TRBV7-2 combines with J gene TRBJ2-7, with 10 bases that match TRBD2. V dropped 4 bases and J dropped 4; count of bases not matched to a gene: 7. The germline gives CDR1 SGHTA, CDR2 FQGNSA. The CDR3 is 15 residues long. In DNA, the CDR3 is TGTGCCAGCAGCTCGGGACTAGCGAGCTATTACGAGCAGTACTTC. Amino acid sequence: CASSSGLASYYEQYF.

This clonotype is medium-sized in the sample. This chain's CDR3 is CSAPSRGAADSGNTIYF. CDR3 in DNA: TGCAGTGCCCCATCCCGGGGGGCAGCCGACTCTGGAAACACCATATATTTT. The rearrangement joins TRBV20-1 to TRBJ1-3, with a weak D call TRBD1 (6 bases). V was trimmed by 6 bases and J by 0 bases, leaving 21 bases between them. The germline V gene encodes CDR1 DFQATT and CDR2 SNEGSKA (reference sequence). The CDR3 is 17 amino acids.

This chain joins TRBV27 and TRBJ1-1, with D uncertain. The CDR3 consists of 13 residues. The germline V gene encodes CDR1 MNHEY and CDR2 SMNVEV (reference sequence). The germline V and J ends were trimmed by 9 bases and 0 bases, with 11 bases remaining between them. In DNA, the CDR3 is TGTGCCAGTCAGAAGACCATGAACACTGAAGCTTTCTTT. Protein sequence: CASQKTMNTEAFF.

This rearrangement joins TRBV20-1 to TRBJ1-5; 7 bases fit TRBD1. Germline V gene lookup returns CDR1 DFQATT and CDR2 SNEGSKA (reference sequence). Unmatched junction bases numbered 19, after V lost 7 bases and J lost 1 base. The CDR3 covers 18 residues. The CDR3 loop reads CSGVFPTLQGISNQPQHF. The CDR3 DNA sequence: TGCAGTGGGGTTTTCCCCACTTTACAGGGGATCAGCAATCAGCCCCAGCATTTT.

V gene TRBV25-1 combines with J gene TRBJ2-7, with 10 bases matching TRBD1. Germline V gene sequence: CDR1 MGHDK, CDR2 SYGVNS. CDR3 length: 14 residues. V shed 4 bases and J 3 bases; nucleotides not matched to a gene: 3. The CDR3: CASSVRTGGYEQYF. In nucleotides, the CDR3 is TGTGCCAGCAGTGTCCGGACAGGGGGCTACGAGCAGTACTTC.

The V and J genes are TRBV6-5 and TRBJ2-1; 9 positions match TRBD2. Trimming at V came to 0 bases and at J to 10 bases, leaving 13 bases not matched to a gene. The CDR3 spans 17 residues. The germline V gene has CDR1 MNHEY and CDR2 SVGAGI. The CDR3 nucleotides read TGTGCCAGCAGTTACTCAAGGGCGGGAGGGCCGTTCGGCGAGCAGTTCTTC. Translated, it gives CASSYSRAGGPFGEQFF.

CDR3 region: CASSFLISGYTGELFF. The CDR3 nucleotides read TGTGCCAGCAGTTTTCTCATCTCAGGTTACACCGGGGAGCTGTTTTTT. The V call is TRBV27, the J call TRBJ2-2, with D unclear. CDR1 MNHEY and CDR2 SMNVEV come from the germline V gene (reference sequence). Trimming shortened V by 3 bases and J by 3 bases, and 14 bases separated the two germline ends. The CDR3 has 16 residues.

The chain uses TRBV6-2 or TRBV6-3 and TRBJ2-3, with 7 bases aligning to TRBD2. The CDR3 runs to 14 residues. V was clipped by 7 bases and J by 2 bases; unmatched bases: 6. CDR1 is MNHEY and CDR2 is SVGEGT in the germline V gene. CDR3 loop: CASTDGGNTDTQYF. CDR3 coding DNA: TGTGCCAGCACTGACGGGGGGAACACAGATACGCAGTATTTT.

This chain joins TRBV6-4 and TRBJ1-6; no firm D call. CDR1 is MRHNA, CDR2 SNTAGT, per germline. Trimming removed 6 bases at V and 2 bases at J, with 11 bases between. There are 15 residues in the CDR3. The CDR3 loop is CASRRENTYNSPLHF. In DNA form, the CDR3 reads TGTGCCAGCAGAAGGGAGAACACCTATAATTCACCCCTCCACTTT.

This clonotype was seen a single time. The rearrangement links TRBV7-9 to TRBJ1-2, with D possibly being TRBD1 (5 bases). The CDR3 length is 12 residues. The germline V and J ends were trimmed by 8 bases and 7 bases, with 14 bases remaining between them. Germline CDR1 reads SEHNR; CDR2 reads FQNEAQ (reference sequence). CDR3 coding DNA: TGTGCCAGCGGATGGTCGAGGGGTGGCTACACCTTC. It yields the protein CASGWSRGGYTF.

This chain's CDR3 is CSARGELVTDTQYF. In DNA, the CDR3 is TGCAGTGCTAGAGGAGAACTAGTCACAGATACGCAGTATTTT. The chain carries TRBV20-1 and TRBJ2-3, with D perhaps matching TRBD2 (5 bases). CDR3 length: 14 residues. Germline-derived CDR1 and CDR2 are DFQATT and SNEGSKA (reference sequence). Trimming cost V 1 base and J 2 bases, with 10 bases left between them.

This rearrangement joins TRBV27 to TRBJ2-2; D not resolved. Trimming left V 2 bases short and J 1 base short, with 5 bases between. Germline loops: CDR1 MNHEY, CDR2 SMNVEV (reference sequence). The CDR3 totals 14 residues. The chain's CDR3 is CASSLRLNTGELFF. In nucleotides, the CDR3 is TGTGCCAGCAGTTTACGACTGAACACCGGGGAGCTGTTTTTT.

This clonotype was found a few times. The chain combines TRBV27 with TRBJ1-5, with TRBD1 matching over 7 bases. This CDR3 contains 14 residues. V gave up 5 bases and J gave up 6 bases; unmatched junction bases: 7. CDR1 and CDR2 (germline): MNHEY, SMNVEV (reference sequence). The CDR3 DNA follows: TGTGCCAGCAGTCCCAGACAGGGCGGTCAGCCCCAGCATTTT. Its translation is CASSPRQGGQPQHF.

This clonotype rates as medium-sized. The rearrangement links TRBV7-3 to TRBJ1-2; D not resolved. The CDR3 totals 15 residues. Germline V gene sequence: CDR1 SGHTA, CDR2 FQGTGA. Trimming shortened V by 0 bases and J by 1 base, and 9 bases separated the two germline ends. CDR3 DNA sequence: TGTGCCAGCAGCTTAACGGCCCCGGTTAACTATGGCTACACCTTC. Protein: CASSLTAPVNYGYTF.

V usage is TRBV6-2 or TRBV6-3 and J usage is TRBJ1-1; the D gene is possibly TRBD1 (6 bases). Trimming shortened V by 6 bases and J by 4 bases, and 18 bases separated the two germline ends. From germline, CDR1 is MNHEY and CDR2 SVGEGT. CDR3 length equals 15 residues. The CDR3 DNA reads TGTGCCAGCAGCCTAAGACAGGCCAGAGGCACTGAAGCTTTCTTT. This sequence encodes CASSLRQARGTEAFF.

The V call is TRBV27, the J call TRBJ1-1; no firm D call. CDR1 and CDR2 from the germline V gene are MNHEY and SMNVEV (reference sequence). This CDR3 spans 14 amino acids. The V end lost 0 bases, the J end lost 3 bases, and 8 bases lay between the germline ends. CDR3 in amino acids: CASSLSQLYTEAFF. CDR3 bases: TGTGCCAGCAGTTTATCACAGTTATACACTGAAGCTTTCTTT.

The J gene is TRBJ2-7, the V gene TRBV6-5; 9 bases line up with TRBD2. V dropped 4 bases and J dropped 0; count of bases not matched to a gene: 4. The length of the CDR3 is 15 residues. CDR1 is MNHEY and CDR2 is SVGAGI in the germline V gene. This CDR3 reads CASSSAREGSYEQYF. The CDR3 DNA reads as TGTGCCAGCAGTTCGGCGCGGGAGGGCTCCTACGAGCAGTACTTC.

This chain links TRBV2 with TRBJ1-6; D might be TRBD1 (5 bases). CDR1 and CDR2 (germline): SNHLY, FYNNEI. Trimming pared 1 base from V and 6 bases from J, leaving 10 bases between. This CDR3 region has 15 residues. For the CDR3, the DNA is TGTGCCAGCAGTGAAGGACAGTTATCTAATTCACCCCTCCACTTT. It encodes CASSEGQLSNSPLHF.

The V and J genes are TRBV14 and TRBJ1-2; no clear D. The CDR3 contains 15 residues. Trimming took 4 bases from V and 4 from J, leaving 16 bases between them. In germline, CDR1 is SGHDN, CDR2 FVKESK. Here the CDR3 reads CASSRNSVSLYGYTF. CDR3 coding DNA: TGTGCCAGCAGCCGAAACTCGGTTAGCCTCTATGGCTACACCTTC.

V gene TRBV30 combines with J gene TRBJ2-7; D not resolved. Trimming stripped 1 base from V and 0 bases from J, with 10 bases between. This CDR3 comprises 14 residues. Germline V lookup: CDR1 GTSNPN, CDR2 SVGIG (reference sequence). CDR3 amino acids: CAWSGGLSSYEQYF. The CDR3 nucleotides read TGTGCCTGGAGTGGAGGTCTTAGCTCCTACGAGCAGTACTTC.

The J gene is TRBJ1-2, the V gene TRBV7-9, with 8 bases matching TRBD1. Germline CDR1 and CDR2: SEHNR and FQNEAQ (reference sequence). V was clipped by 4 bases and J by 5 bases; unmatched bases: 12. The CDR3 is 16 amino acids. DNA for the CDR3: TGTGCCAGCAGCTCCCCTACCGGACAGGGCAGATATGGCTACACCTTC. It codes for CASSSPTGQGRYGYTF.